Listed below are T cell receptor beta chains from one sample, sequenced in a study of PD-L1 blockade in urothelial cancer. Profiled with immunoSEQ multiplex PCR; TCRdb holds only in-frame clones, not every one. The sample lists 30,000 to 35,000 clones, 84% occurring once. Sequences were derived from PBMCs, sampled around atezolizumab (anti-PD-L1) treatment. Receptor source: a man in his fifties or sixties with urothelial cancer. CDR3s include the opening cysteine and the closing phenylalanine or tryptophan. A D gene is named only where the DNA matches it firmly. Clone size appears in some rows only: once, few, many, or a class for an expanded clone.

D	V	J	size	DNA	CDR3
TRBD2	TRBV9	TRBJ2-1	.	TGTGCCAGCAGCGTGAGCTTAGCGGGGGGGCCGGGGAATGAGCAGTTCTTC	CASSVSLAGGPGNEQFF
TRBD1	TRBV29-1	TRBJ1-3	.	TGCAGCGCTGGACAGGAGGCCGGAAACACCATATATTTT	CSAGQEAGNTIYF
.	TRBV6-5	TRBJ2-1	.	TGTGCCAGCAGTTCTCTCTACGGGGAGCAGTTCTTC	CASSSLYGEQFF
.	TRBV5-1	TRBJ2-2	.	TGCGCCAGCATTATATCGGGTCGAACCGGGGAGCTGTTTTTT	CASIISGRTGELFF
.	TRBV4-3	TRBJ1-2	.	TGCGCCAGCAGCCAAGATTGGGGCAGGGGAAATGGCTACACCTTC	CASSQDWGRGNGYTF
TRBD1	TRBV19	TRBJ2-7	.	TGTGCCAGTAGTGTCTCACAGGGGTACGAGCAGTACTTC	CASSVSQGYEQYF
.	TRBV10-3	TRBJ2-7	.	TGTGCCATCAAAGGGAGGCAGGACTCCTACGAGCAGTACTTC	CAIKGRQDSYEQYF
TRBD1	TRBV9	TRBJ2-1	.	TGTGCCAGCAGCCGGACAGGGAACTCCTACAATGAGCAGTTCTTC	CASSRTGNSYNEQFF
TRBD2	TRBV10-1	TRBJ2-3	.	TGCGCCAGCAGTGAGTCGATACTAGCGGGGGCTAGCACAGATACGCAGTATTTT	CASSESILAGASTDTQYF
TRBD1	TRBV10-2	TRBJ1-1	.	TGCGCCAGCAAAAGGACAGGGGGTTTACGGGACACTGAAGCTTTCTTT	CASKRTGGLRDTEAFF
.	TRBV5-6	TRBJ2-7	.	TGTGCCAGCAGCTTGTGGGCAGCATACGAGCAGTACTTC	CASSLWAAYEQYF
.	TRBV4-1	TRBJ1-4	.	TGCGCCAGCAGCCATCCCGGACAGAGCGGCGGAAAACTGTTTTTT	CASSHPGQSGGKLFF
.	TRBV6-6	TRBJ1-3	.	TGTGCCAGCAGTCCCGGGGGTGTTGGAAACACCATATATTTT	CASSPGGVGNTIYF
TRBD1	TRBV4-3	TRBJ1-1	few	TGCGCCAGCAGCCAAGATTACAGGGGGAACACTGAAGCTTTCTTT	CASSQDYRGNTEAFF
.	TRBV5-1	TRBJ1-2	.	TGCGCCAGCAGCTTGGAGGGGCAGCCCACTAACTATGGCTACACCTTC	CASSLEGQPTNYGYTF
TRBD1	TRBV5-1	TRBJ1-5	.	TGCGCCAGCAGCCCGACAGGGTTGTGGGGTCAGCCCCAGCATTTT	CASSPTGLWGQPQHF
TRBD1	TRBV10-2	TRBJ1-3	.	TGCGCCAGCAGTCCCCGGGACAGGGCTGGAAACACCATATATTTT	CASSPRDRAGNTIYF
.	TRBV5-1	TRBJ2-7	.	TGCGCCAGCAGCCAGGAGATAGCGAGGGAGCAGTACTTC	CASSQEIAREQYF
.	TRBV7-6	TRBJ1-5	.	TGTGCCAGCAGCTTGGGGGCCTTTTCGCCCAATCAGCCCCAGCATTTT	CASSLGAFSPNQPQHF
.	TRBV6-6	TRBJ1-1	.	TGTGCCAGCAGTCAGCCGGGGACACGGAACACTGAAGCTTTCTTT	CASSQPGTRNTEAFF
.	TRBV11-2	TRBJ2-5	.	TGTGCCAGCAGCTTGGGCAGAGCCCAAGAGACCCAGTACTTC	CASSLGRAQETQYF
.	TRBV27	TRBJ1-2	few	TGTGCCAGCAGTTCTGTCAGGACTAACTATGGCTACACCTTC	CASSSVRTNYGYTF
.	TRBV19	TRBJ2-2	.	TGTGCCAGTAGTATAGTTGGGAGCCCCGGGGAGCTGTTTTTT	CASSIVGSPGELFF
.	TRBV6-1	TRBJ1-2	once	TGTGCCAGCAGACAGGGTGGCTATGGCTACACCTTC	CASRQGGYGYTF
TRBD2	TRBV27	TRBJ2-1	.	TGTGCCAGCAGTTTCCTGGCTAGCGGGAGAGGTAATGAGCAGTTCTTC	CASSFLASGRGNEQFF
.	TRBV11-3	TRBJ2-2	.	TGTGCCAGCAGCTCAAACGGGGGAGCTGTCGAATTGTTTTTT	CASSSNGGAVELFF